Shown below are 21 T cell receptor beta chains from a single sample sequenced in a study of cytomegalovirus exposure and HLA in healthy donors (dated by TCRdb to about 2017). The method was the immunoSEQ multiplex PCR assay. For the multiplex PCR, a mixture combining 60 forward primers for TCR Vbeta segments and 13 reverse primers for TCR Jbeta segments was used. TCRdb took this table from immuneACCESS and kept in-frame rearrangements with V and J called. Such tables lack part of the clones; where checked against another copy, unresolved V genes explain under half of the gap, and the rest is unexplained. Recorded for this sample are 55,000 to 80,000 clones; roughly 73% of them occurred a single time. Clones ranked in the top ten supply about 9.6% of the sample. The sample taken for sequencing was PBMCs. The receptors come from a middle-aged man in good health and CMV-seronegative.

J is TRBJ1-2 and V is TRBV4-1; 8 bases match TRBD1. The CDR3 length is 17 residues. Germline V gene lookup returns CDR1 MGHRA and CDR2 YSYEKL. The V and J ends lost 5 bases and 4 bases, in that order; junction bases with no gene match: 15. The CDR3 here is CASSSSHLGTGLYGYTF. The CDR3, as DNA: TGCGCCAGCAGCTCTTCCCACCTCGGGACAGGCCTCTATGGCTACACCTTC.

The chain combines TRBV28 with TRBJ2-7; TRBD2 matches at 8 bases. V was clipped by 3 bases and J by 3 bases; unmatched bases: 4. CDR1 and CDR2 from the germline V gene are MDHEN and SYDVKM. The CDR3 loop spans 14 amino acids. The DNA for the CDR3 is TGTGCCAGCAGTTTTACTAGCGGCTACTACGAGCAGTACTTC. Residues: CASSFTSGYYEQYF.

This chain links TRBV19 with TRBJ1-2, with 8 bases that match TRBD1. In germline, CDR1 is LNHDA, CDR2 SQIVND (reference sequence). This CDR3 has 12 residues. The trim removed 7 bases at V and 7 bases at J, leaving 5 bases unmatched. The DNA for the CDR3 is TGTGCCAGTAACCCCACAGGGGGTGGCTACACCTTC. It is translated as CASNPTGGGYTF.

The CDR3 coding sequence is TGCGCCACGGGACAGTTCTCTCAGCCCCAGCATTTT. Protein: CATGQFSQPQHF. V and J are TRBV10-2 and TRBJ1-5; 7 bases match TRBD1. The J segment lost 6 bases and the V segment lost 10 bases, leaving 6 bases of the junction unmatched. The CDR3 contains 12 residues. Germline V gene data show CDR1 as WSHSY and CDR2 as SAAADI.

V usage is TRBV19 and J usage is TRBJ2-1, with D perhaps TRBD1 (6 bases). The V end lost 2 bases, the J end lost 0 bases, and 11 bases lay between the germline ends. CDR1 and CDR2 from the germline V gene are LNHDA and SQIVND (reference sequence). CDR3 length equals 16 residues. DNA of the CDR3: TGTGCCAGTAGTATAACTGGGGGCGGCTCCTACAATGAGCAGTTCTTC. This translates into CASSITGGGSYNEQFF.

V is TRBV19 and J is TRBJ1-2, with D maybe TRBD1 (6 bases). V shed 6 bases and J shed 2 bases, with 10 bases lying between them. From germline, CDR1 is LNHDA and CDR2 SQIVND (reference sequence). The CDR3 loop spans 13 amino acids. The CDR3 DNA reads as TGTGCCAGTAGGCCAGGGGCCAACTATGGCTACACCTTC. Protein product: CASRPGANYGYTF. The whole variable domain, remainder taken from reference TRBV19 and TRBJ1-2, is DGGITQSPKYLFRKEGQNVTLSCEQNLNHDAMYWYRQDPGQGLRLIYYSQIVNDFQKGDIAEGYSVSREKKESFPLTVTSAQKNPTAFYLCASRPGANYGYTFGSGTRLTVV.

In DNA, the CDR3 is TGTGCCAGTAGTATACCGGGACTAACCTTCGGTGAGCAGTTCTTC. This gives the protein CASSIPGLTFGEQFF. The gene calls are TRBV19 and TRBJ2-1, with 7 bases aligning to TRBD2. V shed 2 bases and J 9 bases; nucleotides not matched to a gene: 10. In germline, CDR1 is LNHDA, CDR2 SQIVND (reference sequence). The length of the CDR3 is 15 residues.

The V call is TRBV11-2, the J call TRBJ2-5, with 7 bases fitting TRBD1. The V gene end was trimmed by 1 base and the J gene end by 4 bases; junction bases not matched to a gene: 9. Looked up from germline, CDR1 is SGHAT and CDR2 is FQNNGV. The CDR3 runs to 16 residues. In nucleotides, the CDR3 is TGTGCCAGCAGCTTAGGGGCGACAGGGTGGGGAGAGACCCAGTACTTC. This encodes CASSLGATGWGETQYF.

This chain links TRBV19 with TRBJ1-2; 10 bases are shared with TRBD1. The V segment lost 5 bases and the J segment 0 bases; nucleotides outside the gene matches: 9. The CDR3 loop spans 17 amino acids. CDR1 and CDR2 from the germline V gene are LNHDA and SQIVND (reference sequence). CDR3 residues: CASSPGQGERANYGYTF. CDR3 nucleotide sequence: TGTGCCAGTAGTCCTGGACAGGGGGAACGAGCTAACTATGGCTACACCTTC.

The chain's CDR3 is CASSVTGQNTGELFF. The CDR3 DNA follows: TGTGCCAGCAGTGTCACGGGACAAAACACCGGGGAGCTGTTTTTT. The rearrangement joins TRBV6-5 to TRBJ2-2; D is possibly TRBD1 (6 bases). The V end was cut by 5 bases, the J end by 2 bases, with 12 bases between. Germline V CDR1 and CDR2: MNHEY, SVGAGI. There are 15 residues in the CDR3.

The gene calls are TRBV13 and TRBJ2-1, with D perhaps matching TRBD2 (5 bases). With 5 bases removed from V and 5 bases from J, the gap between germline ends came to 16 bases. CDR1 is PRHDT, CDR2 FYEKMQ, per germline (reference sequence). This CDR3 is 15 amino acids long. DNA of the CDR3: TGTGCCAGCAGCCAAACAACTAGGGATCACAATGAGCAGTTCTTC. It codes for CASSQTTRDHNEQFF.

The count of this clone is one. This sequence joins TRBV4-2 and TRBJ2-3, with 7 bases identical to TRBD2. The CDR3 is made up of 17 amino acids. V shed 1 base and J 1 base; nucleotides not matched to a gene: 8. Germline V CDR1 and CDR2: LGHNA, YNFKEQ. The CDR3 here is CASSQGDRLAGTDTQYF. In DNA form, the CDR3 reads TGTGCCAGCAGCCAAGGAGATCGGCTAGCGGGCACAGATACGCAGTATTTT.

V and J are TRBV2 and TRBJ1-2; D is perhaps TRBD1 (6 bases). Germline V lookup: CDR1 SNHLY, CDR2 FYNNEI. Between the trimmed V and J ends, which lost 6 bases and 4 bases, there was a span of 18 bases. The CDR3 loop spans 15 amino acids. The CDR3 DNA sequence: TGTGCCAGCAGCGCTACAGGGATAGGAGGCTATGGCTACACCTTC. This codes for CASSATGIGGYGYTF.

This clone has only a few counts. This chain links TRBV4-1 with TRBJ1-2; TRBD1 matches 10 bases. The V gene's germline CDR1 is MGHRA and CDR2 YSYEKL. Trimming took 0 bases from V and 8 from J; bases not matched to a gene: 6. The CDR3 contains 15 residues. This CDR3 reads CASSQETGGGRGYTF. The CDR3 coding sequence is TGCGCCAGCAGCCAAGAGACAGGGGGCGGTCGCGGCTACACCTTC.

The chain joins TRBV14 to TRBJ2-1, with 8 bases that match TRBD2. This CDR3 spans 15 amino acids. The J segment lost 6 bases and the V segment lost 2 bases, leaving 6 bases of the junction unmatched. Germline loops: CDR1 SGHDN, CDR2 FVKESK. The CDR3 DNA reads as TGTGCCAGCAGCCAAAGAGCGGGAGTGGGCAATGAGCAGTTCTTC. Residues: CASSQRAGVGNEQFF.

The rearrangement joins TRBV14 to TRBJ2-3; 7 bases match TRBD2. Germline V gene data show CDR1 as SGHDN and CDR2 as FVKESK. The length of the CDR3 is 15 residues. V shed 1 base and J 9 bases; nucleotides not matched to a gene: 10. The CDR3 nucleotides read TGTGCCAGCAGCCAAGGGCTCGGGGGACTATCGACGCAGTATTTT. Protein product: CASSQGLGGLSTQYF.

The gene calls are TRBV5-1 and TRBJ2-3, with 7 bases identical to TRBD2. The germline V gene encodes CDR1 SGHRS and CDR2 YFSETQ. V lost 4 bases and J lost 6; bases outside the gene matches: 11. CDR3 length: 15 residues. In DNA, the CDR3 is TGCGCCAGCAGCCCCCAGGGAGGGGTGTTTGATACGCAGTATTTT. It translates to CASSPQGGVFDTQYF.

The chain uses TRBV9 and TRBJ2-1; 10 nucleotides line up with TRBD1. The germline V gene encodes CDR1 SGDLS and CDR2 YYNGEE. V gave up 5 bases and J gave up 4 bases; unmatched junction bases: 3. The CDR3 contains 14 residues. For the CDR3, the DNA is TGTGCCAGCAGGGGACAGGGGATGTACAATGAGCAGTTCTTC. This sequence encodes CASRGQGMYNEQFF. Based on the CDR3 plus reference TRBV9 and TRBJ2-1, the full variable domain is DSGVTQTPKHLITATGQRVTLRCSPRSGDLSVYWYQQSLDQGLQFLIQYYNGEERAKGNILERFSAQQFPDLHSELNLSSLELGDSALYFCASRGQGMYNEQFFGPGTRLTVL.

This clone has only a few counts. This chain joins TRBV6-1 and TRBJ1-2, with TRBD1 matching 11 bases. The CDR3 covers 14 residues. After removal of 6 bases from V and 7 bases from J, the junction contained 7 bases not matched to a gene. Germline CDR1 reads MNHNS; CDR2 reads SASEGT. CDR3 sequence reads: CASSPTGTGGGYTF. The CDR3 coding sequence is TGTGCCAGCAGCCCAACCGGGACAGGGGGTGGCTACACCTTC.

The sample holds a few counts of this clone. The chain employs TRBV6-5 and TRBJ1-2; D not resolved. CDR1 is MNHEY, CDR2 SVGAGI, per germline. V lost 6 bases, J lost 7 bases, and 15 bases lay in between. This CDR3 comprises 13 residues. The CDR3 is CASSPFLQVGYTF. As DNA, the CDR3 is TGTGCCAGCAGCCCCTTTCTGCAGGTTGGCTACACCTTC.

This clone was counted a single time. The gene calls are TRBV6-5 and TRBJ2-3; 9 bases map to TRBD1. The length of the CDR3 is 16 residues. CDR1 is MNHEY and CDR2 is SVGAGI in the germline V gene. V shed 0 bases, J shed 4 bases, and the junction held 5 bases outside the gene matches. As DNA, the CDR3 is TGTGCCAGCAGTTACTCGAGGACAGGGGTGGCAGATACGCAGTATTTT. Translated, it gives CASSYSRTGVADTQYF.